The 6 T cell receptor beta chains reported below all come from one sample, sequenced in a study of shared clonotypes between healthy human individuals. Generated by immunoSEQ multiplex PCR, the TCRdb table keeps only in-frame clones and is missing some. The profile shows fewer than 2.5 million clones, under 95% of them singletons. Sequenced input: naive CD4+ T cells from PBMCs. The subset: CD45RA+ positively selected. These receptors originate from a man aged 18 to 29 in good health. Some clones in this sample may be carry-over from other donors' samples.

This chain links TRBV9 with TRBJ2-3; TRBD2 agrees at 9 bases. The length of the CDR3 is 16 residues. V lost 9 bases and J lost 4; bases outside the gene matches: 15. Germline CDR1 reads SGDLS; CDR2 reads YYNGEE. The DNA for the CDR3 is TGTGCCACGATCGGCAAAATAGCGGGAGATCCAGATACGCAGTATTTT. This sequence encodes CATIGKIAGDPDTQYF.

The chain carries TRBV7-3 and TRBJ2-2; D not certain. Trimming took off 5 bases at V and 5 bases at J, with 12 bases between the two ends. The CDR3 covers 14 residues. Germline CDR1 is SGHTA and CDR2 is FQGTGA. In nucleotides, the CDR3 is TGTGCCAGCAGCGCCCCCGAACGAACCGGGGAGCTGTTTTTT. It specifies CASSAPERTGELFF.

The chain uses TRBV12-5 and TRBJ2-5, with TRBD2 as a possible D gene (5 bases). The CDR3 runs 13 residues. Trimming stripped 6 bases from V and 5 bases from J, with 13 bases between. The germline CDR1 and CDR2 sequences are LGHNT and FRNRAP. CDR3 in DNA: TGTGCTAGTGGGGAAAGAGGGCAGGAGACCCAGTACTTC. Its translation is CASGERGQETQYF.

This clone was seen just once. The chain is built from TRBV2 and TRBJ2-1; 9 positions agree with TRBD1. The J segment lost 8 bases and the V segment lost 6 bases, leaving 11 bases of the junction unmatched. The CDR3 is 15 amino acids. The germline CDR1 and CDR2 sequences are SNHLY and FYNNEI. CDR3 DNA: TGTGCCAGCAGGACCGGGACAGGGTTTGGGGATGAGCAGTTCTTC. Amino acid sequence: CASRTGTGFGDEQFF.

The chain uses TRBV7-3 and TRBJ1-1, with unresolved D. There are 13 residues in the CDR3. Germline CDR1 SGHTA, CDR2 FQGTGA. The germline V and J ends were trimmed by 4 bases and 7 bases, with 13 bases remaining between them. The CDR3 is CASSSPSGSEAFF. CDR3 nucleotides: TGTGCCAGCAGCTCCCCTTCTGGGAGTGAAGCTTTCTTT.

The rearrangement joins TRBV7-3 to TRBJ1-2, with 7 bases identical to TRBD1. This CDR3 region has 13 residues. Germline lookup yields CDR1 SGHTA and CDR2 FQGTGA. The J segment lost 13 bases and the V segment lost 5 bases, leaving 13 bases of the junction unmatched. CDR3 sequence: CASSPGTAGFPTF. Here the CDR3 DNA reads TGTGCCAGCAGCCCCGGGACAGCAGGGTTTCCCACCTTC.